This passage covers 8 T cell receptor beta chains from one sample sequenced in a study of cytomegalovirus exposure and HLA in healthy donors. The PCR was carried out with 60 Vbeta primers and 13 Jbeta primers. The repertoire was sequenced with immunoSEQ multiplex PCR; TCRdb's copy has only in-frame clones and lacks some. This sample has about 140,000 clones; 80% occur once, and the top ten carry under 7.5%. The sequencing sample was made of PBMCs. The receptors stem from a man aged 35 to 55 in good health and CMV-seropositive.

V gene TRBV7-8 combines with J gene TRBJ2-1; TRBD2 aligns across 13 bases. Germline CDR1 and CDR2: SGHVS and FQNEAQ. There are 15 residues in the CDR3. V lost 5 bases, J lost 4 bases, and 2 bases stayed unmatched. In DNA form, the CDR3 reads TGTGCCAGCAGCCGACTAGCGGGAGGTTACAATGAGCAGTTCTTC. Its translation is CASSRLAGGYNEQFF.

This chain links TRBV6-5 with TRBJ2-7; perhaps TRBD1 as D (5 bases). V gave up 2 bases and J gave up 0 bases, with 11 bases separating them. The CDR3 extends over 15 amino acids. Germline-derived CDR1 and CDR2 are MNHEY and SVGAGI. CDR3 nucleotide sequence: TGTGCCAGCAGTTACGACAGTTCAGACTCCTACGAGCAGTACTTC. Amino acids: CASSYDSSDSYEQYF.

The chain joins TRBV4-1 to TRBJ2-3; a possible D gene is TRBD2 (6 bases). The CDR3 totals 16 residues. Germline CDR1 and CDR2: MGHRA and YSYEKL. V dropped 0 bases and J dropped 5 bases, with 15 bases sitting between them. Here the CDR3 reads CASSQDGGLRRDTQYF. DNA of the CDR3: TGCGCCAGCAGCCAAGATGGGGGACTCCGACGAGATACGCAGTATTTT.

The V call is TRBV4-2, the J call TRBJ1-2; 7 nucleotides agree with TRBD1. The V and J ends lost 4 bases and 5 bases, in that order; junction bases with no gene match: 4. CDR1 and CDR2 (germline): LGHNA, YNFKEQ. The length of the CDR3 is 13 residues. Here the CDR3 reads CASSPGGGYGYTF. In nucleotides, the CDR3 is TGTGCCAGCAGCCCAGGGGGAGGTTATGGCTACACCTTC.

Within the sample, this clone is medium-sized. The gene calls are TRBV13 and TRBJ2-1, with 9 bases matching TRBD1. After removal of 7 bases from V and 9 bases from J, the junction contained 7 bases not matched to a gene. The CDR3 covers 13 residues. The V gene's germline CDR1 is PRHDT and CDR2 FYEKMQ (reference sequence). The CDR3 loop reads CASKDRGNVEQFF. The CDR3 DNA is TGTGCCAGCAAGGACAGGGGTAATGTTGAGCAGTTCTTC.

The V gene is TRBV6-6, the J gene TRBJ1-1; D is ambiguous. This CDR3 has 14 amino acids. The germline V gene encodes CDR1 MNHNY and CDR2 SVGAGI (reference sequence). The V end lost 5 bases, the J end lost 1 base, and 11 bases lay between the germline ends. CDR3 nucleotides: TGTGCCAGCAGTAACCGACGGGGGAACACTGAAGCTTTCTTT. This gives the protein CASSNRRGNTEAFF.

This chain uses TRBV6-6 with TRBJ1-1; D gene unclear. CDR3 length: 15 amino acids. Trimming took off 0 bases at V and 2 bases at J, with 10 bases between the two ends. From germline, CDR1 is MNHNY and CDR2 SVGAGI (reference sequence). The CDR3 region is CASSYSGPRNTEAFF. As DNA, the CDR3 is TGTGCCAGCAGTTACTCGGGCCCCCGTAACACTGAAGCTTTCTTT.

The V gene is TRBV19, the J gene TRBJ2-5; D is undetermined. Germline lookup yields CDR1 LNHDA and CDR2 SQIVND (reference sequence). V lost 5 bases and J lost 0, with 7 bases in between. This CDR3 region has 13 residues. This CDR3 is CASSVSDQETQYF. The CDR3 DNA sequence: TGTGCCAGTAGTGTTTCGGACCAAGAGACCCAGTACTTC. The full variable domain, rest sourced from reference TRBV19 and TRBJ2-5, is DGGITQSPKYLFRKEGQNVTLSCEQNLNHDAMYWYRQDPGQGLRLIYYSQIVNDFQKGDIAEGYSVSREKKESFPLTVTSAQKNPTAFYLCASSVSDQETQYFGPGTRLLVL.